The 28 T cell receptor beta chains presented below share a single source sample, sequenced in a study of technical replicates of blood from several donors. Data came from immunoSEQ multiplex PCR; TCRdb stores just in-frame clones and leaves some out. The table lists 75,000 to 90,000 clones, approximately 90% of them singletons. The sequencing input was T cells isolated from PBMCs. These receptors were obtained from a human donor in good health.

This chain joins TRBV11-2 and TRBJ1-6; 11 positions agree with TRBD1. Trimming took 5 bases from V and 0 from J; bases not matched to a gene: 3. CDR3 length: 17 residues. CDR1 is SGHAT, CDR2 FQNNGV, per germline. CDR3 coding DNA: TGTGCCAGCAGCGGGGACAGGGGGAGCTCCTATAATTCACCCCTCCACTTT. This sequence encodes CASSGDRGSSYNSPLHF. The variable domain in full, with the rest retrieved from reference TRBV11-2 and TRBJ1-6, is EAGVAQSPRYKIIEKRQSVAFWCNPISGHATLYWYQQILGQGPKLLIQFQNNGVVDDSQLPKDRFSAERLKGVDSTLKIQPAKLEDSAVYLCASSGDRGSSYNSPLHFGNGTRLTVT.

This rearrangement joins TRBV7-2 to TRBJ2-2; 9 bases match TRBD1. The junction had 14 bases not matched to a gene; V was cut back by 6 bases and J by 6 bases. This CDR3 contains 17 residues. The germline V gene encodes CDR1 SGHTA and CDR2 FQGNSA. DNA for the CDR3: TGTGCCAGCAGACACACACCGGGACAGGGTTGGTCCGGGGAGCTGTTTTTT. Amino acid sequence: CASRHTPGQGWSGELFF. Full variable domain (remainder filled in from reference TRBV7-2 and TRBJ2-2): GAGVSQSPSNKVTEKGKDVELRCDPISGHTALYWYRQSLGQGLEFLIYFQGNSAPDKSGLPSDRFSAERTGGSVSTLTIQRTQQEDSAVYLCASRHTPGQGWSGELFFGEGSRLTVL.

V usage is TRBV2 and J usage is TRBJ2-3; possible D gene TRBD1, 5 bases. There are 16 residues in the CDR3. V lost 5 bases and J lost 3, with 18 bases in between. Germline CDR1 and CDR2: SNHLY and FYNNEI. CDR3 coding DNA: TGTGCCAGCAGTAACTCCCCTGGACAAGGGACAGATACGCAGTATTTT. It encodes CASSNSPGQGTDTQYF.

The chain recombines TRBV5-4 with TRBJ1-1, with 11 bases identical to TRBD1. This CDR3 has 18 residues. CDR1 and CDR2 (germline): SGHNT, YYREEE (reference sequence). J gave up 2 bases and V 4 bases, and 13 bases lay outside the gene matches. The CDR3 here is CASSPEGRDRGRNTEAFF. The CDR3 coding sequence is TGTGCCAGCAGCCCTGAGGGGAGGGACAGGGGGAGAAACACTGAAGCTTTCTTT.

The chain couples TRBV19 to TRBJ2-1; 8 bases line up with TRBD2. V dropped 1 base and J dropped 8; count of bases not matched to a gene: 7. The germline CDR1 and CDR2 sequences are LNHDA and SQIVND (reference sequence). CDR3 length equals 15 residues. The CDR3 bases are TGTGCCAGTAGTATAGTACGGGGGGGCCCCGATGAGCAGTTCTTC. This codes for CASSIVRGGPDEQFF.

In this sample, this clone turned up once. This sequence joins TRBV30 and TRBJ2-5, with TRBD2 as a possible D gene (5 bases). This CDR3 has 12 amino acids. V lost 3 bases and J lost 5, with 10 bases in between. Germline-derived CDR1 and CDR2 are GTSNPN and SVGIG (reference sequence). The DNA of the CDR3 is TGTGCCTGGAGCCAGTTAGCGGAGACCCAGTACTTC. This encodes CAWSQLAETQYF.

The V gene is TRBV5-1, the J gene TRBJ2-5; 12 bases are a match to TRBD2. Losses at the gene ends were 4 bases for V and 5 bases for J; bases not matched to a gene: 15. Germline V lookup: CDR1 SGHRS, CDR2 YFSETQ. The CDR3 runs to 18 residues. The DNA for the CDR3 is TGCGCCAGCAGCCGGGGGAAAACTAGCGGGGGGCCAGGTGAGACCCAGTACTTC. Encoded protein: CASSRGKTSGGPGETQYF. Using reference TRBV5-1 and TRBJ2-5 for the parts outside the CDR3, the full variable domain is KAGVTQTPRYLIKTRGQQVTLSCSPISGHRSVSWYQQTPGQGLQFLFEYFSETQRNKGNFPGRFSGRQFSNSRSEMNVSTLELGDSALYLCASSRGKTSGGPGETQYFGPGTRLLVL.

A single count supports this clone. The J gene is TRBJ1-1, the V gene TRBV7-9; TRBD1 aligns across 7 bases. Germline CDR1 SEHNR, CDR2 FQNEAQ (reference sequence). This CDR3 is 15 amino acids long. J was trimmed by 0 bases and V by 1 base; bases with no gene match: 2. The CDR3, as DNA: TGTGCCAGCAGCTTAGGACAGGGTCTGAACACTGAAGCTTTCTTT. As protein: CASSLGQGLNTEAFF.

This sequence joins TRBV6-1 and TRBJ1-5, with 9 bases identical to TRBD1. The CDR3 has 16 residues. V was pared by 4 bases and J by 5 bases, with 9 bases of the junction left unmatched. Per germline, CDR1 MNHNS and CDR2 SASEGT. CDR3 region: CASSVIETGGYQPQHF. CDR3 in DNA: TGTGCCAGCAGTGTTATTGAGACAGGGGGATATCAGCCCCAGCATTTT.

The V call is TRBV27, the J call TRBJ2-5, with a weak D call TRBD1 (7 bases). V gave up 3 bases and J gave up 1 base, with 15 bases separating them. The CDR3 contains 16 residues. Germline V gene data show CDR1 as MNHEY and CDR2 as SMNVEV (reference sequence). The CDR3 nucleotides read TGTGCCAGCAGTTTTTTTGCAGGGGGGTTCCAAGAGACCCAGTACTTC. This translates into CASSFFAGGFQETQYF.

The chain joins TRBV28 to TRBJ2-7; TRBD1 aligns across 7 bases. CDR1 and CDR2 from the germline V gene are MDHEN and SYDVKM. CDR3 size: 15 residues. Trimming removed 8 bases from V and 2 bases from J; junction bases left unmatched: 12. CDR3 DNA sequence: TGTGCCAGCTCCCCGAGACAGGGATTAGCCTACGAGCAGTACTTC. This gives the protein CASSPRQGLAYEQYF.

The chain is built from TRBV7-8 and TRBJ2-7, with 7 bases aligning to TRBD1. V lost 1 base and J lost 3; bases outside the gene matches: 6. This CDR3 is 15 amino acids long. From germline, CDR1 is SGHVS and CDR2 FQNEAQ. The CDR3 DNA is TGTGCCAGCAGCTTAGAAGGGACAGTCTACTACGAGCAGTACTTC. Translated: CASSLEGTVYYEQYF.

The rearrangement uses TRBV14 and TRBJ2-7; D remains unclear. This CDR3 is 15 amino acids long. CDR1 is SGHDN and CDR2 is FVKESK in the germline V gene. The germline V and J ends were trimmed by 1 base and 4 bases, with 14 bases remaining between them. CDR3 DNA: TGTGCCAGCAGCCAAGGCATTAGAAGTCCTTACGAGCAGTACTTC. Protein sequence: CASSQGIRSPYEQYF.

The rearrangement uses TRBV30 and TRBJ1-5; no clear D. CDR1 and CDR2 (germline): GTSNPN, SVGIG (reference sequence). This CDR3 has 11 residues. Trimming pared 0 bases from V and 10 bases from J, leaving 7 bases between. The CDR3 protein is CAWSVVGPQHF. The CDR3 DNA is TGTGCCTGGAGTGTGGTTGGCCCCCAGCATTTT. Full variable domain (missing parts from reference TRBV30 and TRBJ1-5): SQTIHQWPATLVQPVGSPLSLECTVEGTSNPNLYWYRQAAGRGLQLLFYSVGIGQISSEVPQNLSASRPQDRQFILSSKKLLLSDSGFYLCAWSVVGPQHFGDGTRLSIL.

The CDR3 protein is CASSLTSGSLITNEQFF. The CDR3 DNA follows: TGTGCCAGCAGTTTAACTAGCGGGAGCCTTATCACCAATGAGCAGTTCTTC. The chain joins TRBV27 to TRBJ2-1; 11 bases align to TRBD2. The V and J ends lost 2 bases and 6 bases, in that order; junction bases with no gene match: 9. This CDR3 comprises 17 residues. Germline V CDR1 and CDR2: MNHEY, SMNVEV (reference sequence).

The CDR3 DNA reads as TGTGCCAGCAGCTCAGCAGACTTCTATGGCTACACCTTC. This encodes CASSSADFYGYTF. V is TRBV11-2 and J is TRBJ1-2, with D uncertain. The CDR3 extends over 13 amino acids. V gave up 4 bases and J gave up 4 bases, with 10 bases separating them. Per the germline V gene, CDR1 is SGHAT and CDR2 is FQNNGV.

The V gene is TRBV29-1, the J gene TRBJ2-2; TRBD1 aligns across 8 bases. The CDR3 is 14 amino acids. Germline V gene data show CDR1 as SQVTM and CDR2 as ANQGSEA. The trim removed 5 bases at V and 3 bases at J, leaving 5 bases unmatched. The CDR3 protein is CSVRQGWDTGELFF. CDR3 DNA sequence: TGCAGCGTTAGACAGGGGTGGGACACCGGGGAGCTGTTTTTT.

This clone came up a few times. The chain recombines TRBV29-1 with TRBJ1-1; D is unresolved. V was cut by 3 bases and J by 1 base, with 3 bases left in between. This CDR3 is 11 amino acids long. Germline CDR1 is SQVTM and CDR2 is ANQGSEA. As DNA, the CDR3 is TGCAGCGTTGAGAGGAACACTGAAGCTTTCTTT. Translating gives CSVERNTEAFF.

This chain uses TRBV5-1 with TRBJ2-3, with a tentative D call TRBD2 (7 bases). From germline, CDR1 is SGHRS and CDR2 YFSETQ. This CDR3 has 14 amino acids. The V end lost 2 bases, the J end lost 6 bases, and 13 bases lay between the germline ends. The CDR3 reads CASSLGGGSDTQYF. The DNA for the CDR3 is TGCGCCAGCAGCTTAGGCGGGGGCTCTGATACGCAGTATTTT.

The chain carries TRBV4-2 and TRBJ1-3; 7 nucleotides match TRBD1. This CDR3 is built from 15 residues. Losses at the gene ends were 3 bases for V and 0 bases for J; bases not matched to a gene: 2. Germline CDR1 is LGHNA and CDR2 is YNFKEQ. The CDR3 DNA reads as TGTGCCAGCAGCCATAGGGACAGCTCTGGAAACACCATATATTTT. Amino acid sequence: CASSHRDSSGNTIYF.

The J gene is TRBJ1-4, the V gene TRBV28; tentative D call: TRBD1 (5 bases). The CDR3 spans 14 residues. Germline assignment: CDR1 MDHEN and CDR2 SYDVKM. Trimming left V 2 bases short and J 4 bases short, with 8 bases between. The CDR3 here is CASSLGGLNEKLFF. For the CDR3, the DNA is TGTGCCAGCAGTTTAGGGGGACTTAATGAAAAACTGTTTTTT.

J is TRBJ1-4 and V is TRBV5-1, with 9 bases fitting TRBD1. The CDR3 sequence is 14 residues long. Losses at the gene ends were 0 bases for V and 7 bases for J; bases not matched to a gene: 1. Germline assignment: CDR1 SGHRS and CDR2 YFSETQ. DNA of the CDR3: TGCGCCAGCAGCTTGGGGGACAGGGCTGAAAAACTGTTTTTT. It is translated as CASSLGDRAEKLFF.

This chain links TRBV11-3 with TRBJ1-1; TRBD1 is a possible D gene (5 bases). Trimming took off 4 bases at V and 4 bases at J, with 7 bases between the two ends. The CDR3 has 12 amino acids. CDR1 is SGHNT and CDR2 is YENEEA in the germline V gene. Here the CDR3 DNA reads TGTGCCAGCAGCTCCGGGGGCACTGAAGCTTTCTTT. Its translation: CASSSGGTEAFF.

The chain links TRBV7-9 to TRBJ2-7; tentatively, D is TRBD1 (6 bases). The CDR3 is 13 residues long. With 4 bases removed from V and 7 bases from J, the gap between germline ends came to 14 bases. Germline CDR1 is SEHNR and CDR2 is FQNEAQ (reference sequence). This CDR3 reads CASSWTAPGEQYF. The DNA for the CDR3 is TGTGCCAGCAGCTGGACAGCACCAGGGGAGCAGTACTTC.

V is TRBV19 and J is TRBJ1-6, with 7 bases lining up with TRBD1. CDR1 is LNHDA, CDR2 SQIVND, per germline (reference sequence). J lost 8 bases, V lost 2 bases, and 3 bases had no gene match. This CDR3 has 14 amino acids. CDR3 nucleotide sequence: TGTGCCAGTAGTATAATCAGGGGGGATTCACCCCTCCACTTT. Protein product: CASSIIRGDSPLHF.

The chain is built from TRBV6-1 and TRBJ1-5; 7 positions match TRBD1. CDR3 length equals 16 residues. The junction had 7 bases not matched to a gene; V was cut back by 1 base and J by 4 bases. CDR1 and CDR2 from the germline V gene are MNHNS and SASEGT. CDR3 DNA: TGTGCCAGCAGTGAAGAGAGCAGGGGGGATAATCAGCCCCAGCATTTT. It encodes CASSEESRGDNQPQHF.

This clone was detected once. The genes are TRBV15 and TRBJ2-7; 7 bases match TRBD2. CDR1 and CDR2 (germline): LNHNV, YYDKDF (reference sequence). The CDR3 contains 16 residues. J was trimmed by 4 bases and V by 0 bases; bases with no gene match: 9. This CDR3 reads CATSRDLGTMDYEQYF. The CDR3 DNA is TGTGCCACCAGCAGAGATCTGGGGACTATGGATTACGAGCAGTACTTC.

This chain uses TRBV30 with TRBJ1-1, with D unclear. This CDR3 is built from 13 residues. Germline CDR1 and CDR2: GTSNPN and SVGIG (reference sequence). With 0 bases removed from V and 3 bases from J, the gap between germline ends came to 8 bases. CDR3 DNA: TGTGCCTGGAGTGTAACCCAGGACACTGAAGCTTTCTTT. Protein product: CAWSVTQDTEAFF. Drawing the rest from reference TRBV30 and TRBJ1-1, the complete variable domain is SQTIHQWPATLVQPVGSPLSLECTVEGTSNPNLYWYRQAAGRGLQLLFYSVGIGQISSEVPQNLSASRPQDRQFILSSKKLLLSDSGFYLCAWSVTQDTEAFFGQGTRLTVV.